The 3 T cell receptor beta chains listed next were all sequenced from one sample in a study of shared clonotypes between healthy human individuals. Only in-frame clones appear in the TCRdb table, and some are missing; sequencing was by immunoSEQ multiplex PCR. Among under 600,000 clones listed, 95% to 98% were seen once. Material: naive CD4+ T cells sorted from blood. Subset indicated: CD45RA+ positively selected. All receptors come from a woman aged 25-40 years in good health.

J is TRBJ2-4 and V is TRBV19; 7 bases are shared with TRBD1. V shed 6 bases and J 6 bases; nucleotides not matched to a gene: 8. The CDR3 consists of 14 residues. The germline V gene has CDR1 LNHDA and CDR2 SQIVND (reference sequence). The CDR3, as DNA: TGTGCCAGTAGGGTCGGGACAGTGGCAAACATTCAGTACTTC. Amino acids: CASRVGTVANIQYF.

J is TRBJ2-7 and V is TRBV6-1, with 12 bases matching TRBD2. The CDR3 covers 16 residues. CDR1 MNHNS and CDR2 SASEGT come from the germline V gene. The trim removed 7 bases at V and 4 bases at J, leaving 11 bases unmatched. CDR3 sequence reads: CASNDVGTSGSYEQYF. The CDR3 DNA reads TGTGCCAGCAATGACGTCGGGACTAGCGGGTCTTACGAGCAGTACTTC.

This chain uses TRBV14 with TRBJ2-1; 11 bases are a match to TRBD2. Germline loops: CDR1 SGHDN, CDR2 FVKESK. The CDR3 totals 17 residues. V trimming: 1 base; J trimming: 12 bases; junction bases outside the gene matches: 14. The CDR3 nucleotides read TGTGCCAGCAGCCAAGGGGTGGTGACTAGCGGGGAGGCTAGGCAGTTCTTC. Encoded protein: CASSQGVVTSGEARQFF. Full variable domain (remainder filled in from reference TRBV14 and TRBJ2-1): EAGVTQFPSHSVIEKGQTVTLRCDPISGHDNLYWYRRVMGKEIKFLLHFVKESKQDESGMPNNRFLAERTGGTYSTLKVQPAELEDSGVYFCASSQGVVTSGEARQFFGPGTRLTVL.